The clone carrying this TCR beta chain was seen a single time. This sample stems from a study of T cell clonotyping in hematopoietic cell transplantation. Generated by immunoSEQ multiplex PCR, the TCRdb table keeps only in-frame clones and is missing some. Here the sample spans roughly 14,000 clones, 80% to 90% being singletons. The CDR3 sequence is 15 residues long. CDR1 and CDR2 from the germline V gene are SGHAT and FQNNGV. Losses at the gene ends were 5 bases for V and 7 bases for J; bases not matched to a gene: 8. Material: PBMCs, obtained 100 days after allogeneic stem cell transplant. This sequence was found in a male patient aged 45 to 59 who had an allogeneic stem cell transplant from an unrelated donor, so T cells may come from the graft donor. Some clones in this sample may be carry-over from other donors' samples. This rearrangement joins TRBV11-2 to TRBJ2-1; 10 nucleotides align to TRBD2. CDR3 protein: CASSPRAGGNNEQFF. The CDR3 bases are TGTGCCAGCAGCCCACGAGCGGGAGGGAATAATGAGCAGTTCTTC. Looking up the rest from reference TRBV11-2 and TRBJ2-1 gives the full variable domain: EAGVAQSPRYKIIEKRQSVAFWCNPISGHATLYWYQQILGQGPKLLIQFQNNGVVDDSQLPKDRFSAERLKGVDSTLKIQPAKLEDSAVYLCASSPRAGGNNEQFFGPGTRLTVL.